What follows are 17 T cell receptor beta chains derived from one specimen sequenced in a study of technical replicates of blood from a few donors. Clones were read by immunoSEQ multiplex PCR, and TCRdb kept only the in-frame ones, dropping some. The table lists approximately 99,000 clones, about 96% of them singletons. The sequencing sample was made of T cells isolated from PBMCs. These receptors were taken from a human donor in good health.

The CDR3 DNA sequence: TGTGCCATCAGTACTAGCGGGGACTCCTACGAGCAGTACTTC. This gives the protein CAISTSGDSYEQYF. This chain uses TRBV10-3 with TRBJ2-7, with TRBD2 identical over 10 bases. Germline CDR1 ENHRY, CDR2 SYGVKD. The CDR3 is 14 residues long. V dropped 5 bases and J dropped 0; count of bases not matched to a gene: 1.

A single count supports this clone. The chain combines TRBV21-1 with TRBJ2-5; the table's D gene call, TRBD1, was not cross checked with the DNA. TRBV21-1 is listed as a pseudogene. This CDR3 is built from 16 residues. CDR3 in amino acids: CASSKARQGGVETQYF. The CDR3 DNA reads as TGTGCCAGCAGCAAAGCCCGACAGGGTGGTGTAGAGACCCAGTACTTC.

The chain couples TRBV25-1 to TRBJ1-2, with D possibly TRBD1 on 6 matching bases. Trimming cost V 6 bases and J 4 bases, with 12 bases left between them. Germline assignment: CDR1 MGHDK and CDR2 SYGVNS. CDR3 length: 13 residues. This chain's CDR3 is CASSAGVFYGYTF. CDR3 nucleotides: TGTGCCAGCAGCGCAGGGGTTTTCTATGGCTACACCTTC.

The V call is TRBV7-9, the J call TRBJ1-3; TRBD1 matches 8 bases. The CDR3 is made up of 17 amino acids. V shed 2 bases and J 0 bases; nucleotides not matched to a gene: 6. Germline V gene lookup returns CDR1 SEHNR and CDR2 FQNEAQ (reference sequence). The CDR3 reads CASSLRTGKLSGNTIYF. CDR3 DNA: TGTGCCAGCAGCTTACGGACAGGGAAGCTCTCTGGAAACACCATATATTTT.

The chain carries TRBV2 and TRBJ1-2; no clear D. CDR1 is SNHLY, CDR2 FYNNEI, per germline. V gave up 1 base and J gave up 7 bases, with 7 bases separating them. The CDR3 is made up of 12 amino acids. CDR3 amino acids: CASSEGLSGYTF. In nucleotides, the CDR3 is TGTGCCAGCAGTGAAGGTCTCAGTGGCTACACCTTC.

V usage is TRBV14 and J usage is TRBJ2-3; 9 bases are shared with TRBD1. The V gene's germline CDR1 is SGHDN and CDR2 FVKESK. The J segment lost 3 bases and the V segment lost 4 bases, leaving 5 bases of the junction unmatched. The CDR3 extends over 15 amino acids. The CDR3 region is CASSRLGQGTDTQYF. The CDR3 DNA sequence: TGTGCCAGCAGCCGGCTTGGACAGGGGACAGATACGCAGTATTTT.

The rearrangement joins TRBV9 to TRBJ2-5, with 7 bases lining up with TRBD2. The V and J ends lost 1 base and 3 bases, in that order; junction bases with no gene match: 9. The CDR3 has 16 amino acids. Germline assignment: CDR1 SGDLS and CDR2 YYNGEE. CDR3 sequence reads: CASSVFLAGVEETQYF. The CDR3 DNA reads TGTGCCAGCAGCGTATTTCTGGCGGGAGTGGAAGAGACCCAGTACTTC.

The chain employs TRBV5-4 and TRBJ2-3; D call uncertain. Germline V gene data show CDR1 as SGHNT and CDR2 as YYREEE (reference sequence). The CDR3 consists of 13 residues. The V gene lost 1 base and the J gene lost 1 base, with 4 bases spanning the gap. The CDR3 is CASSLTGTDTQYF. The CDR3 DNA follows: TGTGCCAGCAGCTTGACAGGCACAGATACGCAGTATTTT.

The chain combines TRBV11-3 with TRBJ2-7, with 8 bases lining up with TRBD2. Trimming removed 7 bases from V and 2 bases from J; junction bases left unmatched: 10. CDR1 and CDR2 (germline): SGHNT, YENEEA. This CDR3 is 15 amino acids long. The CDR3 reads CASTSSGAGAYEQYF. The CDR3 DNA sequence: TGTGCCAGCACCTCCTCAGGAGCGGGAGCCTACGAGCAGTACTTC.

The CDR3 is CASGRDRRFNEKLFF. The CDR3 DNA follows: TGTGCTAGTGGTCGGGACAGGCGATTTAATGAAAAACTGTTTTTT. The genes are TRBV12-5 and TRBJ1-4; 8 bases are shared with TRBD1. In germline, CDR1 is LGHNT, CDR2 FRNRAP. The CDR3 contains 15 residues. J gave up 4 bases and V 5 bases, and 6 bases lay outside the gene matches.

In this sample, this clone turned up once. V gene TRBV30 combines with J gene TRBJ2-7; 7 bases are shared with TRBD1. Germline assignment: CDR1 GTSNPN and CDR2 SVGIG (reference sequence). This CDR3 comprises 15 residues. V shed 4 bases, J shed 2 bases, and the junction held 11 bases outside the gene matches. This CDR3 reads CAWKIPGQSPYEQYF. CDR3 coding DNA: TGTGCCTGGAAGATACCGGGACAGTCACCCTACGAGCAGTACTTC.

The chain uses TRBV29-1 and TRBJ2-3, with D perhaps matching TRBD1 (8 bases). Trimming cost V 7 bases and J 1 base, with 18 bases left between them. Looked up from germline, CDR1 is SQVTM and CDR2 is ANQGSEA. This CDR3 contains 15 residues. CDR3 sequence: CSADRAGEGTDTQYF. In nucleotides, the CDR3 is TGCAGCGCGGACAGGGCGGGAGAGGGCACAGATACGCAGTATTTT.

This rearrangement joins TRBV4-1 to TRBJ1-1; no clear D gene. V was pared by 0 bases and J by 1 base, with 15 bases between. Looked up from germline, CDR1 is MGHRA and CDR2 is YSYEKL. There are 17 residues in the CDR3. Here the CDR3 DNA reads TGCGCCAGCAGCCAAGAGTTGAACCTTGGGCGGAACACTGAAGCTTTCTTT. Protein product: CASSQELNLGRNTEAFF.

This clone occurred once. The chain couples TRBV15 to TRBJ2-7, with TRBD1 matching 8 bases. The junction had 4 bases not matched to a gene; V was cut back by 0 bases and J by 3 bases. The CDR3 has 15 residues. Germline values: CDR1 LNHNV, CDR2 YYDKDF (reference sequence). The CDR3: CATSRDQGQVYEQYF. CDR3 DNA: TGTGCCACCAGCAGAGATCAGGGACAGGTCTACGAGCAGTACTTC.

The gene calls are TRBV29-1 and TRBJ2-1; 7 bases fit TRBD1. From germline, CDR1 is SQVTM and CDR2 ANQGSEA. The CDR3 spans 14 residues. Germline trimming cut 0 bases from V and 9 bases from J; bases unmatched to any gene: 8. The chain's CDR3 is CSVEDGKGALEQFF. The CDR3 DNA is TGCAGCGTTGAAGACGGTAAGGGGGCACTTGAGCAGTTCTTC.

The V gene is TRBV11-2, the J gene TRBJ2-7, with D possibly TRBD1 on 5 matching bases. The germline V and J ends were trimmed by 3 bases and 1 base, with 7 bases remaining between them. Germline CDR1 reads SGHAT; CDR2 reads FQNNGV. The CDR3 extends over 13 amino acids. The CDR3 spells CASSFYRSYEQYF. As DNA, the CDR3 is TGTGCCAGCAGCTTTTACAGGTCCTACGAGCAGTACTTC.

This clone has just one count. The V call is TRBV29-1, the J call TRBJ1-5; TRBD1 might be the D (5 bases). The V gene's germline CDR1 is SQVTM and CDR2 ANQGSEA. This CDR3 region has 14 residues. Trimming pared 5 bases from V and 2 bases from J, leaving 13 bases between. In DNA, the CDR3 is TGCAGCGTTAGCCCGTCGGGGGGCAATCAGCCCCAGCATTTT. Its translation: CSVSPSGGNQPQHF.